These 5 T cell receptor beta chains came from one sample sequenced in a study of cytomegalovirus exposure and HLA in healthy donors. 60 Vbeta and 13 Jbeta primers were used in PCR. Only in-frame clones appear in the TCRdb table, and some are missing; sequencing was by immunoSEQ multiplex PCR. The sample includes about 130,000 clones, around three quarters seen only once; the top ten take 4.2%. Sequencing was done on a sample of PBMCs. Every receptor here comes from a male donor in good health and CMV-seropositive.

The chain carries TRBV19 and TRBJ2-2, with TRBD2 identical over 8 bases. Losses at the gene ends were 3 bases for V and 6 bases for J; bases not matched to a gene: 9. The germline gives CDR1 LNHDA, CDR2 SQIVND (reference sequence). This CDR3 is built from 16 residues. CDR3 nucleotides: TGTGCCAGTAGTATCAGGGCGGGGGGTCCCCCCGGGGAGCTGTTTTTT. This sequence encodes CASSIRAGGPPGELFF.

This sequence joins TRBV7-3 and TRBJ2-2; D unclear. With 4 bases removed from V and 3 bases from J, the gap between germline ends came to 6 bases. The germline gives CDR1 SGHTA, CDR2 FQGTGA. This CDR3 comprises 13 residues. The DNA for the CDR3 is TGTGCCAGCAGCTCCTCTCACACCGGGGAGCTGTTTTTT. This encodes CASSSSHTGELFF.

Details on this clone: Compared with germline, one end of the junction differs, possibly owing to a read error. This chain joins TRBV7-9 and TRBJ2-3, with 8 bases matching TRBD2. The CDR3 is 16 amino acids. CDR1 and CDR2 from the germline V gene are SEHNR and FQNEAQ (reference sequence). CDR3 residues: CSSSKAGGPSTDTQYF. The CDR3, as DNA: TGTTCCAGCAGCAAGGCGGGGGGCCCTAGCACAGATACGCAGTATTTT.

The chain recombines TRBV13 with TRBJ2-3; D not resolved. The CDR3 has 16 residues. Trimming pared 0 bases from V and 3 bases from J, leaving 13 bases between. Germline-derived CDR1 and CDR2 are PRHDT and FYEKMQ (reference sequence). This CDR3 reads CASSLGLVSVTDTQYF. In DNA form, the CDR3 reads TGTGCCAGCAGCTTAGGCCTCGTTTCGGTTACAGATACGCAGTATTTT.

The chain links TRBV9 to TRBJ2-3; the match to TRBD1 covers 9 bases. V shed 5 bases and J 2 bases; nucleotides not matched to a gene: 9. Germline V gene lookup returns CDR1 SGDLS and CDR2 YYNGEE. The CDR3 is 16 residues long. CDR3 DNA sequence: TGTGCCAGCAGTTCGACCGGGACAGGGATCACAGATACGCAGTATTTT. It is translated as CASSSTGTGITDTQYF.